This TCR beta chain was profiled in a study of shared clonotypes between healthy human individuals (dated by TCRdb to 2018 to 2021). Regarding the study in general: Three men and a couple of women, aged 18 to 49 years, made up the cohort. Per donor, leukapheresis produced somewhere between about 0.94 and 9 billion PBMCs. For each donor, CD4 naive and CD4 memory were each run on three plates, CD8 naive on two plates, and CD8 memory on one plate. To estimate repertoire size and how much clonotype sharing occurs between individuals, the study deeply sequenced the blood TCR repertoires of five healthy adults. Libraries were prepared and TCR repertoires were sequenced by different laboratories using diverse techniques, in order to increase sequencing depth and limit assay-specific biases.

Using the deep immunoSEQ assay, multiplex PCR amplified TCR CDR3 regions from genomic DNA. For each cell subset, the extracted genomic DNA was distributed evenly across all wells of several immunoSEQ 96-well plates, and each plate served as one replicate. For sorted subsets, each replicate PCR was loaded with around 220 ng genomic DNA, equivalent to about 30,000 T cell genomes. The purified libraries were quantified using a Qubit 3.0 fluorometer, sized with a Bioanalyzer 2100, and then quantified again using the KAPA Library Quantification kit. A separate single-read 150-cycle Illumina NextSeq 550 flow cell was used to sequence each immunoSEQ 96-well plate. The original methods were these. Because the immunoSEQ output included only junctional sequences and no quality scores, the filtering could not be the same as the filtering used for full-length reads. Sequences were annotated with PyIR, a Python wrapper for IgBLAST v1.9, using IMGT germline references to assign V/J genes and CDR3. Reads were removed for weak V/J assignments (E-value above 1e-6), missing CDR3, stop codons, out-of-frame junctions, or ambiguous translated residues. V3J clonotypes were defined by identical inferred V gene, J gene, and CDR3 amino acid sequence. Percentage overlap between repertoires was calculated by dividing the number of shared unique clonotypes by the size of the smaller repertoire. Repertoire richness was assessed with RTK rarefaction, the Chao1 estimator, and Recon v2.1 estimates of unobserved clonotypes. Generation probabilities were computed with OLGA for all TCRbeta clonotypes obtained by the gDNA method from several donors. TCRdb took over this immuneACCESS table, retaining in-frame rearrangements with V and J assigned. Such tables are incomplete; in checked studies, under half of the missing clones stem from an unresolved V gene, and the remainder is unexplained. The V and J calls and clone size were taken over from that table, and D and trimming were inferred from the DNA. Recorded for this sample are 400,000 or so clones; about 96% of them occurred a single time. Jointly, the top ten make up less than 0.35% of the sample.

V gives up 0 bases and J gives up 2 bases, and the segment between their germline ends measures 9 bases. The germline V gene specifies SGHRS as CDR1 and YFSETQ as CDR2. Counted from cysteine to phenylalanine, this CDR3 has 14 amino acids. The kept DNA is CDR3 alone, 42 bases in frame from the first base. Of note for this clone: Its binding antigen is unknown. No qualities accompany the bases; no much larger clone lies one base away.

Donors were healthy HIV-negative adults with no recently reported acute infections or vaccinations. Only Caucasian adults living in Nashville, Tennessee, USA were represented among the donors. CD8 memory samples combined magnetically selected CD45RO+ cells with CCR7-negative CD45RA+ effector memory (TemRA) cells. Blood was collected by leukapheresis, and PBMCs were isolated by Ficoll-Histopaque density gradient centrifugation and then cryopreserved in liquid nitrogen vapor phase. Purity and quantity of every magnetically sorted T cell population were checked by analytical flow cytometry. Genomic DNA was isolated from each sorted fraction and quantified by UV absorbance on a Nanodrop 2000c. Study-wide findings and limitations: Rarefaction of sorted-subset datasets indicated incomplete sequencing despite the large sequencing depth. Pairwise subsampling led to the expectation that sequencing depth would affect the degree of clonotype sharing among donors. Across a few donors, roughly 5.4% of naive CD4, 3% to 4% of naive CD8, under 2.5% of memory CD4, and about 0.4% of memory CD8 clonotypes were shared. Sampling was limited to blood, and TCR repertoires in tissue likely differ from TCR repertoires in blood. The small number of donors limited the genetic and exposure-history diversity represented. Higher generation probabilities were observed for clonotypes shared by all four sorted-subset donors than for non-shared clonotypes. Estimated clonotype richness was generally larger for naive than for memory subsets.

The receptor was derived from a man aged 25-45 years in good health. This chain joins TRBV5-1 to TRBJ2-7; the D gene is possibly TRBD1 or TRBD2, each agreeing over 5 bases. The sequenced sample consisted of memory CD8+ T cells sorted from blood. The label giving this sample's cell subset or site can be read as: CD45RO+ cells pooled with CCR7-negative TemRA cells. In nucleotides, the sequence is TGCGCCAGCAGCTTGGTGCGAGGGGCCTACGAGCAGTACTTC. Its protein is CASSLVRGAYEQYF.